These 5 T cell receptor beta chains share one sample of origin, sequenced in a study of CD8+ T cells in alopecia areata. RNA, once extracted, was reverse transcribed into cDNA for use as the sequencing template. Produced via immunoSEQ multiplex PCR; TCRdb's table is partial and in-frame only. The sample shows about 120,000 clones, 50% to 75% of them seen only once. Noted treatment: oral pan-JAK inhibitor, 5-10 mg twice daily. This sample comprised CD8+ T cells sorted from blood, obtained at week 4, from a patient treated with tofacitinib. The receptor set was obtained from a human donor with alopecia areata.

This clone has only one observation. The J gene is TRBJ2-2, the V gene TRBV5-4; 12 bases fit TRBD1. Germline CDR1 reads SGHNT; CDR2 reads YYREEE (reference sequence). Unmatched junction bases numbered 4, after V lost 4 bases and J lost 6 bases. The length of the CDR3 is 15 residues. The CDR3 protein is CASSLGTGGPGELFF. In DNA form, the CDR3 reads TGTGCCAGCAGCCTCGGGACAGGGGGCCCCGGGGAGCTGTTTTTT.

The chain is built from TRBV2 and TRBJ2-3; D is ambiguous. Germline CDR1 SNHLY, CDR2 FYNNEI. The CDR3 contains 14 residues. V was cut by 7 bases and J by 5 bases, with 16 bases left in between. The chain's CDR3 is CASKRDILQDTQYF. The DNA of the CDR3 is TGTGCCAGCAAAAGAGACATCCTACAAGATACGCAGTATTTT.

The chain combines TRBV11-2 with TRBJ2-3, with TRBD2 matching 8 bases. The CDR3 consists of 16 residues. Losses at the gene ends were 1 base for V and 2 bases for J; bases not matched to a gene: 5. Germline CDR1 SGHAT, CDR2 FQNNGV. The CDR3 spells CASSLGGLDFTDTQYF. CDR3 bases: TGTGCCAGCAGCTTAGGGGGACTAGACTTCACAGATACGCAGTATTTT.

This clone was picked up a small number of times. The chain combines TRBV7-9 with TRBJ2-3, with 8 nucleotides matching TRBD2. The CDR3 has 16 amino acids. V trimming: 8 bases; J trimming: 3 bases; junction bases outside the gene matches: 13. Per germline, CDR1 SEHNR and CDR2 FQNEAQ (reference sequence). The CDR3 DNA sequence: TGTGCCAGCGCCCCAGCCCCCCAGCGGGGGACAGATACGCAGTATTTT. Protein: CASAPAPQRGTDTQYF.

The V gene is TRBV30, the J gene TRBJ2-7, with a tentative D call TRBD2 (5 bases). Per the germline V gene, CDR1 is GTSNPN and CDR2 is SVGIG (reference sequence). This CDR3 has 15 residues. With 0 bases removed from V and 3 bases from J, the gap between germline ends came to 15 bases. DNA of the CDR3: TGTGCCTGGAGTGTATCATCCGGAGGAGGCTACGAGCAGTACTTC. This encodes CAWSVSSGGGYEQYF. The whole variable domain, remainder taken from reference TRBV30 and TRBJ2-7, is SQTIHQWPATLVQPVGSPLSLECTVEGTSNPNLYWYRQAAGRGLQLLFYSVGIGQISSEVPQNLSASRPQDRQFILSSKKLLLSDSGFYLCAWSVSSGGGYEQYFGPGTRLTVT.